The 26 T cell receptor beta chains below come from one sample, sequenced in a study of CD8+ T cells in alopecia areata (dated by TCRdb to 2016 to 2019). Reading the label with the study, this specimen's time point is: baseline before oral tofacitinib. Libraries were made using the immunoSEQ multiplex PCR assay. For TCR sequencing, RNA was extracted from every sample and reverse transcribed into cDNA to serve as template. TCRdb mirrors the immuneACCESS table, restricted to in-frame sequences. Some clones are absent from its copies; in checked studies, under half trace to an unresolved V gene, and the reason for the others is unknown. The sample data list some 130,000 clones, and about 49% of these were observed just once. The ten largest clones take up about 17% of the sample. Sequences were derived from CD8+ T cells sorted from blood, sampled at week 0. The receptors stem from a human donor with alopecia areata.

In its sample, this clone was seen a few times. The chain links TRBV27 to TRBJ2-3; D not resolved. Trimming left V 9 bases short and J 2 bases short, with 12 bases between. CDR3 size: 13 residues. Germline V gives CDR1 MNHEY, CDR2 SMNVEV (reference sequence). The CDR3 reads CASTGGTTDTQYF. Here the CDR3 DNA reads TGTGCCAGTACGGGTGGAACCACAGATACGCAGTATTTT.

This clone has a handful of counts. The germline gene is not matched at one end of the junction; a read error may be the cause. This chain connects TRBV4-1 to TRBJ2-7; possible D gene TRBD1, 5 bases. The germline CDR1 and CDR2 sequences are MGHRA and YSYEKL. The CDR3 length is 13 residues. CDR3 bases: TGTGCCAGCAGCCAAGGCGAGACAGCCGAGCAGTACTTC. Its protein product is CASSQGETAEQYF.

This clone was observed a handful of times. The gene calls are TRBV18 and TRBJ2-5; 7 bases map to TRBD2. CDR3 size: 18 residues. CDR1 and CDR2 from the germline V gene are KGHSH and LQKENI. The V segment lost 3 bases and the J segment 2 bases; nucleotides outside the gene matches: 15. The CDR3 sequence is CASSPFVSSGSTQETQYF. The DNA of the CDR3 is TGTGCCAGCTCACCCTTCGTGAGTAGCGGGTCAACACAAGAGACCCAGTACTTC. Based on the CDR3 plus reference TRBV18 and TRBJ2-5, the full variable domain is NAGVMQNPRHLVRRRGQEARLRCSPMKGHSHVYWYRQLPEEGLKFMVYLQKENIIDESGMPKERFSAEFPKEGPSILRIQQVVRGDSAAYFCASSPFVSSGSTQETQYFGPGTRLLVL.

The V and J genes are TRBV5-6 and TRBJ2-7; 9 bases are shared with TRBD1. CDR1 and CDR2 (germline): SGHDT, YYEEEE. This CDR3 is 13 amino acids long. Unmatched junction bases numbered 4, after V lost 4 bases and J lost 5 bases. The DNA for the CDR3 is TGTGCCAGCAGCGGGGACAGGGTGGACGAGCAGTACTTC. Translated, it gives CASSGDRVDEQYF.

The chain uses TRBV6-5 and TRBJ1-2; 7 bases fit TRBD1. Germline V CDR1 and CDR2: MNHEY, SVGAGI. CDR3 length: 13 residues. V was clipped by 8 bases and J by 6 bases; unmatched bases: 9. CDR3 residues: CASRIGGTDGYTF. The CDR3 region has the DNA TGTGCCAGCCGTATTGGGGGGACAGATGGCTACACCTTC.

The V call is TRBV2, the J call TRBJ2-5, with D unclear. Germline V gene lookup returns CDR1 SNHLY and CDR2 FYNNEI. The CDR3 has 13 amino acids. V lost 6 bases to trimming and J lost 1 base, with 9 bases between them. CDR3 loop: CASRSEIQETQYF. CDR3 nucleotides: TGTGCCAGCAGGTCTGAGATCCAAGAGACCCAGTACTTC.

CDR3 nucleotide sequence: TGTGCCAGCAGCTCGGGGCTCTACGAGCAGTACTTC. Protein: CASSSGLYEQYF. The chain links TRBV5-6 to TRBJ2-7; D is perhaps TRBD1 or TRBD2 (5 bases each). Germline CDR1 and CDR2: SGHDT and YYEEEE. Trimming removed 3 bases at V and 3 bases at J, with 7 bases between. This CDR3 comprises 12 residues.

This chain links TRBV29-1 with TRBJ1-4; 8 bases agree with TRBD1. V trimming: 5 bases; J trimming: 5 bases; junction bases outside the gene matches: 7. The CDR3 has 14 amino acids. CDR1 and CDR2 (germline): SQVTM, ANQGSEA. The DNA for the CDR3 is TGCAGCGTTCTATGGACAGGGTCAAATGAAAAACTGTTTTTT. Its protein is CSVLWTGSNEKLFF.

This clone was observed once. This sequence joins TRBV30 and TRBJ2-1, with D hard to call. The CDR3 consists of 14 residues. Between the trimmed V and J ends, which lost 0 bases and 2 bases, there was a span of 8 bases. CDR1 is GTSNPN and CDR2 is SVGIG in the germline V gene (reference sequence). CDR3 sequence (DNA): TGTGCCTGGAGTGTTGGAATCGCCTACAATGAGCAGTTCTTC. It translates to CAWSVGIAYNEQFF.

The V gene is TRBV14, the J gene TRBJ1-5, with D hard to call. Germline values: CDR1 SGHDN, CDR2 FVKESK. Trimming left V 3 bases short and J 10 bases short, with 10 bases between. This CDR3 comprises 12 residues. In DNA form, the CDR3 reads TGTGCCAGCAGCCAGGGCCGTCTCCCCCAGCATTTT. Amino acids: CASSQGRLPQHF.

Many counts were recorded for this clone. In DNA, the CDR3 is TGTGCCAGCAGCGTAGGGAGTGACACTGAAGCTTTCTTT. Translating it yields CASSVGSDTEAFF. The rearrangement links TRBV9 to TRBJ1-1; D is uncertain. The length of the CDR3 is 13 residues. The germline gives CDR1 SGDLS, CDR2 YYNGEE. V was shortened by 0 bases and J by 3 bases, with 6 bases between the two germline ends.

The chain has TRBV30 and TRBJ1-6; D is ambiguous. The length of the CDR3 is 13 residues. The germline V and J ends were trimmed by 1 base and 7 bases, with 8 bases remaining between them. Germline V CDR1 and CDR2: GTSNPN, SVGIG (reference sequence). CDR3 sequence reads: CAWSEGMNSPLHF. CDR3 in DNA: TGTGCCTGGAGTGAAGGGATGAATTCACCCCTCCACTTT.

This clone occurred a few times. The genes are TRBV29-1 and TRBJ2-1, with 9 bases lining up with TRBD1. J lost 7 bases, V lost 0 bases, and 4 bases had no gene match. Germline CDR1 reads SQVTM; CDR2 reads ANQGSEA. This CDR3 comprises 14 residues. CDR3 in DNA: TGCAGCGTTGAAGATCCGACAGGGGGGAATGAGCAGTTCTTC. Translation gives CSVEDPTGGNEQFF.

This clone was seen only a few times. This chain connects TRBV10-3 to TRBJ2-7, with D possibly being TRBD1 or TRBD2 (6 bases each). This CDR3 region has 12 residues. Per the germline V gene, CDR1 is ENHRY and CDR2 is SYGVKD. Trimming cost V 8 bases and J 1 base, with 9 bases left between them. The CDR3 spells CAIGGGSYEQYF. The CDR3 DNA is TGTGCCATCGGAGGGGGATCCTACGAGCAGTACTTC.

This clone was counted a few times. V gene TRBV7-9 combines with J gene TRBJ2-1; 7 bases are shared with TRBD2. V lost 7 bases, J lost 0 bases, and 12 bases stayed unmatched. Germline CDR1 is SEHNR and CDR2 is FQNEAQ (reference sequence). The CDR3 has 17 residues. Written as DNA, the CDR3 is TGTGCCAGCATTGTTACCCGGGGGGAACGCTCCTACAATGAGCAGTTCTTC. The encoded protein is CASIVTRGERSYNEQFF. Drawing the rest from reference TRBV7-9 and TRBJ2-1, the complete variable domain is DTGVSQNPRHKITKRGQNVTFRCDPISEHNRLYWYRQTLGQGPEFLTYFQNEAQLEKSRLLSDRFSAERPKGSFSTLEIQRTEQGDSAMYLCASIVTRGERSYNEQFFGPGTRLTVL.

This clone was counted ten times or more. The J gene is TRBJ1-6, the V gene TRBV4-2, with D hard to call. The CDR3 consists of 17 residues. CDR1 LGHNA and CDR2 YNFKEQ come from the germline V gene. The V gene lost 3 bases and the J gene lost 9 bases, with 21 bases spanning the gap. The CDR3 nucleotides are TGTGCCAGCAGCCACGGAGACCGGCCCCGAAGTAGTTCACCCCTCCACTTT. Encoded protein: CASSHGDRPRSSSPLHF.

The rearrangement uses TRBV11-2 and TRBJ2-2; D ambiguous. CDR1 is SGHAT and CDR2 is FQNNGV in the germline V gene. The CDR3 extends over 15 amino acids. With 1 base removed from V and 4 bases from J, the gap between germline ends came to 10 bases. CDR3 loop: CASSLGGKATGELFF. The CDR3 bases are TGTGCCAGCAGCTTAGGGGGAAAAGCCACCGGGGAGCTGTTTTTT.

The chain is built from TRBV6-1 and TRBJ2-3; D is possibly TRBD2 (6 bases). The CDR3 contains 13 residues. CDR1 and CDR2 from the germline V gene are MNHNS and SASEGT. V shed 6 bases and J shed 7 bases, with 14 bases lying between them. Here the CDR3 reads CASRKDAGYTQYF. The DNA for the CDR3 is TGTGCCAGCAGAAAAGACGCGGGGTATACGCAGTATTTT.

This rearrangement joins TRBV27 to TRBJ1-4; 7 bases fit TRBD1. Trimming cost V 6 bases and J 6 bases; bases outside gene matches: 10. The CDR3 has 15 amino acids. Germline V gene lookup returns CDR1 MNHEY and CDR2 SMNVEV (reference sequence). CDR3 protein: CASRDQGVGDEKLFF. The CDR3, as DNA: TGTGCCAGCAGAGACCAGGGGGTGGGAGATGAAAAACTGTTTTTT.

The chain uses TRBV7-9 and TRBJ1-6; 7 positions match TRBD1. Germline CDR1 SEHNR, CDR2 FQNEAQ (reference sequence). This CDR3 has 17 residues. V lost 5 bases and J lost 4; bases outside the gene matches: 11. The CDR3 protein is CASSVPGGSEYNSPLHF. CDR3 in DNA: TGTGCCAGCAGCGTTCCAGGGGGTTCAGAGTATAATTCACCCCTCCACTTT.

In its sample, this clone was seen a few times. This sequence joins TRBV6-5 and TRBJ2-2; no clear D gene. Trimming took off 3 bases at V and 4 bases at J, with 12 bases between the two ends. The CDR3 is 15 amino acids. Germline V lookup: CDR1 MNHEY, CDR2 SVGAGI. CDR3 sequence reads: CASSYSTILTGELFF. The CDR3 DNA reads TGTGCCAGCAGTTATTCCACGATTCTCACCGGGGAGCTGTTTTTT.

This chain connects TRBV4-3 to TRBJ2-7; TRBD2 matches 7 bases. The CDR3 is made up of 16 amino acids. After removal of 2 bases from V and 2 bases from J, the junction contained 9 bases not matched to a gene. Germline values: CDR1 LGHNA, CDR2 YSLEER. The DNA of the CDR3 is TGCGCCAGCAGCCAACGTTTCGCGGGAGAGGCCTACGAGCAGTACTTC. It codes for CASSQRFAGEAYEQYF.

J is TRBJ1-5 and V is TRBV5-6; the match to TRBD1 covers 8 bases. V shed 4 bases and J 3 bases; nucleotides not matched to a gene: 3. CDR1 is SGHDT and CDR2 is YYEEEE in the germline V gene. The CDR3 runs to 14 residues. CDR3 coding DNA: TGTGCCAGCAGCCAGGGGGCGGACAATCAGCCCCAGCATTTT. Translating gives CASSQGADNQPQHF. Full variable domain (outside the CDR3, taken from reference TRBV5-6 and TRBJ1-5): DAGVTQSPTHLIKTRGQQVTLRCSPKSGHDTVSWYQQALGQGPQFIFQYYEEEERQRGNFPDRFSGHQFPNYSSELNVNALLLGDSALYLCASSQGADNQPQHFGDGTRLSIL.

The V gene is TRBV9, the J gene TRBJ2-2; 7 nucleotides line up with TRBD1. J was trimmed by 3 bases and V by 5 bases; bases with no gene match: 10. CDR1 and CDR2 (germline): SGDLS, YYNGEE. This CDR3 has 16 residues. The CDR3 is CASSLGGTEYTGELFF. The CDR3 nucleotides read TGTGCCAGCAGTCTGGGTGGGACAGAATACACCGGGGAGCTGTTTTTT. The variable domain in full, with the rest retrieved from reference TRBV9 and TRBJ2-2, is DSGVTQTPKHLITATGQRVTLRCSPRSGDLSVYWYQQSLDQGLQFLIQYYNGEERAKGNILERFSAQQFPDLHSELNLSSLELGDSALYFCASSLGGTEYTGELFFGEGSRLTVL.

This clone was counted a few times. The chain employs TRBV11-2 and TRBJ2-2; 8 bases agree with TRBD1. V gave up 4 bases and J gave up 1 base; unmatched junction bases: 5. The CDR3 is made up of 16 amino acids. Germline V gene sequence: CDR1 SGHAT, CDR2 FQNNGV. This CDR3 is CASSSYRGKNTGELFF. For the CDR3, the DNA is TGTGCCAGCAGCTCGTACAGGGGGAAGAACACCGGGGAGCTGTTTTTT.

This clone turned up a few times. V is TRBV27 and J is TRBJ1-5; TRBD1 is a possible D gene (6 bases). This CDR3 is 13 amino acids long. The V end was cut by 3 bases, the J end by 4 bases, with 7 bases between. Germline V gene data show CDR1 as MNHEY and CDR2 as SMNVEV (reference sequence). CDR3 region: CASSLQGNQPQHF. The CDR3 region has the DNA TGTGCCAGCAGTTTGCAGGGGAATCAGCCCCAGCATTTT.